One and the same sample provided the 15 T cell receptor beta chains below, sequenced in a study of blood T cell repertoires in COVID-19. Profiled with immunoSEQ multiplex PCR; TCRdb holds only in-frame clones, not every one. The sample lists 55,000 to 80,000 clones, nearly 90% occurring once. The sequenced material came from peripheral blood. The origin of the receptors is a man aged 45-65 years with active COVID-19.

V is TRBV6-5 and J is TRBJ1-1; possibly TRBD1 for D (6 bases). V lost 8 bases to trimming and J lost 4 bases, with 11 bases between them. The CDR3 is made up of 12 amino acids. Germline V gene sequence: CDR1 MNHEY, CDR2 SVGAGI. CDR3 in DNA: TGTGCCAGCGAAGGGGGGGGCACTGAAGCTTTCTTT. Its translation is CASEGGGTEAFF.

The chain carries TRBV9 and TRBJ1-6; maybe TRBD1 (6 bases). The germline V gene has CDR1 SGDLS and CDR2 YYNGEE. V was clipped by 3 bases and J by 4 bases, with 8 bases between them. CDR3 length equals 14 residues. Here the CDR3 reads CASSGGQYNSPLHF. The CDR3 DNA reads as TGTGCCAGCAGCGGGGGGCAGTATAATTCACCCCTCCACTTT.

The chain couples TRBV6-2 or TRBV6-3 to TRBJ2-1, with D maybe TRBD1 (5 bases). The CDR3 totals 16 residues. The V gene's germline CDR1 is MNHEY and CDR2 SVGEGT. V gave up 4 bases and J gave up 6 bases, with 19 bases separating them. The CDR3: CASSLPGQILLNEQFF. For the CDR3, the DNA is TGTGCCAGCAGTTTACCCGGACAAATACTACTCAATGAGCAGTTCTTC.

On this clone: One end of the junction fails to match germline, which may point to a read error. The rearrangement links TRBV5-5 to TRBJ2-1; D might be TRBD1 (6 bases). The CDR3 contains 13 residues. Germline assignment: CDR1 SGHKS and CDR2 YYEKEE (reference sequence). DNA of the CDR3: TGTGCCAGCCTATCCACAGGGTTCAATGGGCAGTTCTTC. Translated: CASLSTGFNGQFF.

This chain uses TRBV27 with TRBJ2-7; the match to TRBD1 covers 10 bases. The germline CDR1 and CDR2 sequences are MNHEY and SMNVEV (reference sequence). The J segment lost 9 bases and the V segment lost 5 bases, leaving 10 bases of the junction unmatched. The CDR3 has 14 amino acids. The CDR3 sequence: CASSARDRGAAQYF. CDR3 nucleotides: TGTGCCAGCAGTGCGCGGGACAGGGGCGCCGCGCAGTACTTC.

The chain is built from TRBV30 and TRBJ2-5; tentatively, D is TRBD2 (7 bases). The V gene lost 0 bases and the J gene lost 4 bases, with 9 bases spanning the gap. The CDR3 loop spans 13 amino acids. From germline, CDR1 is GTSNPN and CDR2 SVGIG (reference sequence). The CDR3 sequence is CAWSVRGAETQYF. The CDR3 nucleotides read TGTGCCTGGAGTGTCCGGGGGGCAGAGACCCAGTACTTC.

The chain combines TRBV5-1 with TRBJ1-2; 8 positions agree with TRBD1. Losses at the gene ends were 0 bases for V and 7 bases for J; bases not matched to a gene: 8. CDR1 and CDR2 from the germline V gene are SGHRS and YFSETQ. This CDR3 contains 15 residues. The CDR3 loop is CASSLGQGRFLGYTF. CDR3 coding DNA: TGCGCCAGCAGCTTGGGACAGGGGCGATTCCTTGGCTACACCTTC.

This sequence joins TRBV4-3 and TRBJ2-5, with 13 nucleotides matching TRBD2. The V segment lost 0 bases and the J segment 9 bases; nucleotides outside the gene matches: 10. Germline V gene lookup returns CDR1 LGHNA and CDR2 YSLEER. The length of the CDR3 is 17 residues. The CDR3 nucleotides are TGCGCCAGCAGCCAAGATAAACTAGCGGGGGGGTGGAGGGCCCAGTACTTC. Protein product: CASSQDKLAGGWRAQYF.

The V and J genes are TRBV2 and TRBJ1-3; D possibly corresponds to TRBD1 (6 bases). The CDR3 covers 13 residues. The germline CDR1 and CDR2 sequences are SNHLY and FYNNEI. V shed 9 bases and J shed 4 bases, with 13 bases lying between them. The CDR3 nucleotides are TGTGCCAGTAACAGGGCGGCGGGAAACACCATATATTTT. This codes for CASNRAAGNTIYF.

The V gene is TRBV19, the J gene TRBJ2-7; 7 nucleotides match TRBD1. This CDR3 is built from 14 residues. Germline assignment: CDR1 LNHDA and CDR2 SQIVND (reference sequence). V gave up 6 bases and J gave up 4 bases; unmatched junction bases: 9. DNA for the CDR3: TGTGCCAGTAGCGTCGGGACAGCAGTGTACGAGCAGTACTTC. It yields the protein CASSVGTAVYEQYF.

The V gene is TRBV7-9, the J gene TRBJ1-4; 7 bases align to TRBD1. Trimming took 5 bases from V and 8 from J; bases not matched to a gene: 11. This CDR3 contains 15 residues. Germline lookup yields CDR1 SEHNR and CDR2 FQNEAQ (reference sequence). The CDR3 protein is CASSPPGQRREKLFF. The CDR3 DNA reads as TGTGCCAGCAGCCCACCGGGACAGAGACGAGAAAAACTGTTTTTT.

This clone has a single count. V is TRBV6-2 or TRBV6-3 and J is TRBJ1-2, with 7 bases aligning to TRBD1. The CDR3 sequence is 14 residues long. The ends lost 2 bases at V and 6 bases at J; junction bases unmatched: 6. Germline assignment: CDR1 MNHEY and CDR2 SVGEGT. The CDR3 loop is CASSYGGGVHGYTF. CDR3 nucleotide sequence: TGTGCCAGCAGTTACGGAGGGGGCGTGCATGGCTACACCTTC.

The V gene is TRBV7-9, the J gene TRBJ2-7; TRBD2 aligns across 13 bases. The V gene's germline CDR1 is SEHNR and CDR2 FQNEAQ (reference sequence). The junction had 4 bases not matched to a gene; V was cut back by 2 bases and J by 6 bases. The CDR3 has 15 amino acids. The CDR3 region has the DNA TGTGCCAGCAGCTTATTTACTAGCGGGGGGGGCGAGCAGTACTTC. It codes for CASSLFTSGGGEQYF.

The table lists this clone with a few counts. The chain employs TRBV7-8 and TRBJ2-7; 8 nucleotides align to TRBD1. After removal of 6 bases from V and 1 base from J, the junction contained 8 bases not matched to a gene. The CDR3 is 15 residues long. Germline values: CDR1 SGHVS, CDR2 FQNEAQ. The CDR3: CASRPQGAASYEQYF. The CDR3 coding sequence is TGTGCCAGCAGACCTCAGGGGGCCGCATCCTACGAGCAGTACTTC.

V and J are TRBV9 and TRBJ2-2; D gene uncertain. CDR1 and CDR2 (germline): SGDLS, YYNGEE. Trimming left V 2 bases short and J 6 bases short, with 8 bases between. The CDR3 is made up of 13 amino acids. CDR3 sequence reads: CASSVADSGELFF. CDR3 DNA: TGTGCCAGCAGCGTCGCAGATTCCGGGGAGCTGTTTTTT.